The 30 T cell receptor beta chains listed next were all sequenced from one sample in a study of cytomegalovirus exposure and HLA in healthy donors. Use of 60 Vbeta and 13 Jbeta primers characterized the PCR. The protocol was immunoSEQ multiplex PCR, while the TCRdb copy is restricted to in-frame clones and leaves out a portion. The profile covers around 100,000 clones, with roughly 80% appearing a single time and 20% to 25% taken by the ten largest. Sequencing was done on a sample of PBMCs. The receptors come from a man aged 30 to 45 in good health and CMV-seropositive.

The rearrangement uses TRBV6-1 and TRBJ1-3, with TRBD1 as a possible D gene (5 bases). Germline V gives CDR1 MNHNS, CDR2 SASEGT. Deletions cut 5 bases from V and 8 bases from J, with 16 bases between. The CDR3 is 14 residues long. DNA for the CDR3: TGTGCCAGCAGTCGGAGACAGTCCAGGGACACCATATATTTT. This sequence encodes CASSRRQSRDTIYF.

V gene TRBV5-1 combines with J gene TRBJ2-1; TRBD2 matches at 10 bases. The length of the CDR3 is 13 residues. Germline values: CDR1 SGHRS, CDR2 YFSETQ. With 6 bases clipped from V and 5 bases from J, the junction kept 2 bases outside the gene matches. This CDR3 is CASNLAGDNEQFF. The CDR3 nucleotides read TGCGCCAGCAACCTAGCGGGGGACAATGAGCAGTTCTTC.

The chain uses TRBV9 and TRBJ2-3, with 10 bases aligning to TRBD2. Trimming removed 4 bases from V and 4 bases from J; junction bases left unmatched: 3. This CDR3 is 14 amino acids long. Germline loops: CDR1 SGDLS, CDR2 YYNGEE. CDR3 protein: CASSLSGGADTQYF. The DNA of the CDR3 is TGTGCCAGCAGCTTAAGCGGGGGGGCAGATACGCAGTATTTT.

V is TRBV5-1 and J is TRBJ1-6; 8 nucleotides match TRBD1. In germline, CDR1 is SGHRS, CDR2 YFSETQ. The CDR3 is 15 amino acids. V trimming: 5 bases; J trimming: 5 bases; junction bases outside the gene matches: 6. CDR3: CASREGTGNNSPLHF. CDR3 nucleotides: TGCGCCAGCAGGGAAGGGACAGGAAATAATTCACCCCTCCACTTT.

This chain's CDR3 is CASSLSVGGDTEAFF. The CDR3 DNA reads TGTGCCAGCAGTCTTAGTGTAGGGGGAGATACTGAAGCTTTCTTT. V and J are TRBV7-3 and TRBJ1-1, with TRBD1 as a possible D gene (6 bases). Trimming took 6 bases from V and 5 from J, leaving 19 bases between them. This CDR3 contains 15 residues. The germline CDR1 and CDR2 sequences are SGHTA and FQGTGA.

The CDR3 DNA follows: TGCGCCAGCAGCACCGGACTAGCGGGCTCAGATACGCAGTATTTT. Residues: CASSTGLAGSDTQYF. V is TRBV5-1 and J is TRBJ2-3; the match to TRBD2 covers 11 bases. Germline V gene sequence: CDR1 SGHRS, CDR2 YFSETQ. The CDR3 extends over 15 amino acids. V shed 4 bases and J 4 bases; nucleotides not matched to a gene: 5. Full variable domain (remainder filled in from reference TRBV5-1 and TRBJ2-3): KAGVTQTPRYLIKTRGQQVTLSCSPISGHRSVSWYQQTPGQGLQFLFEYFSETQRNKGNFPGRFSGRQFSNSRSEMNVSTLELGDSALYLCASSTGLAGSDTQYFGPGTRLTVL.

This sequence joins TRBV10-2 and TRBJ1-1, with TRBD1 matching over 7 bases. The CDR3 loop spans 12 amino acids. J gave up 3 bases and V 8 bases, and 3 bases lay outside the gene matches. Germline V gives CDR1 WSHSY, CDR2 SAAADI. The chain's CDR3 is CASGQVDTEAFF. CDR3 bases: TGCGCCAGCGGACAGGTCGACACTGAAGCTTTCTTT.

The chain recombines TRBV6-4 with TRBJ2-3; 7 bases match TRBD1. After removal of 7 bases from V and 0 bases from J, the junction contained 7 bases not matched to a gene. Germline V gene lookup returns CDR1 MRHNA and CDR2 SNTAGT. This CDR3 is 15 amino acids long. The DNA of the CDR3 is TGTGCCAGCAAACCCGACAGGGAGAGCACAGATACGCAGTATTTT. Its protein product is CASKPDRESTDTQYF.

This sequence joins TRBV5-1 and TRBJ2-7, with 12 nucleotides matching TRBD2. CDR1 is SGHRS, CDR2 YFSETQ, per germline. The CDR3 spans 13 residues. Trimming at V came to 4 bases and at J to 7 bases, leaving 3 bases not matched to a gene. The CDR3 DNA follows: TGCGCCAGCAGCCCTAGCGGGAGGGATGAGCAGTACGTC. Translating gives CASSPSGRDEQYV.

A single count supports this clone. The CDR3 protein is CASSDFAGGTTEAFF. The DNA of the CDR3 is TGTGCCAGCAGTGATTTCGCAGGAGGGACCACTGAAGCTTTCTTT. The V gene is TRBV6-1, the J gene TRBJ1-1; TRBD1 might be the D (5 bases). The germline CDR1 and CDR2 sequences are MNHNS and SASEGT. V lost 3 bases and J lost 4, with 15 bases in between. The CDR3 is 15 amino acids.

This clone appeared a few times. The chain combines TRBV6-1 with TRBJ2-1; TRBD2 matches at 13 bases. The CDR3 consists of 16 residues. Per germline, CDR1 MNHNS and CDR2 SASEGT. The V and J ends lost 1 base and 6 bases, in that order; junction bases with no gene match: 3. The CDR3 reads CASSEGGLAGLNEQFF. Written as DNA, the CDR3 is TGTGCCAGCAGTGAAGGGGGACTAGCGGGACTCAATGAGCAGTTCTTC.

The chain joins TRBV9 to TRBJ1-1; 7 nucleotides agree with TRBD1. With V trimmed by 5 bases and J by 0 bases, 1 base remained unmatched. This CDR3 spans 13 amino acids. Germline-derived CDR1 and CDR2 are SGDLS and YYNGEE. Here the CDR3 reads CASSDRVNTEAFF. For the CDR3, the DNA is TGTGCCAGCAGTGACAGGGTGAACACTGAAGCTTTCTTT.

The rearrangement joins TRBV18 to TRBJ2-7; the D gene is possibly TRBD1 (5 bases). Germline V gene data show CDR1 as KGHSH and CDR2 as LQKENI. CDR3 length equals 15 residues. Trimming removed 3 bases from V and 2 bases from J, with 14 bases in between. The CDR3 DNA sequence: TGTGCCAGCTCACCTCGTTGGGGCAACACCTACGAGCAGTACTTC. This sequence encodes CASSPRWGNTYEQYF. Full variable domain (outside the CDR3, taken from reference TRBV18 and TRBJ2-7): NAGVMQNPRHLVRRRGQEARLRCSPMKGHSHVYWYRQLPEEGLKFMVYLQKENIIDESGMPKERFSAEFPKEGPSILRIQQVVRGDSAAYFCASSPRWGNTYEQYFGPGTRLTVT.

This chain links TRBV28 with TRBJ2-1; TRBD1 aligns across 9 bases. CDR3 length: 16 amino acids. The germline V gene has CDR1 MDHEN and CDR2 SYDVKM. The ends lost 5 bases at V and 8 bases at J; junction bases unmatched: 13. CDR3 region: CASSPLWDRAADEQFF. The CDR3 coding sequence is TGTGCCAGCAGTCCTCTTTGGGACAGGGCGGCTGATGAGCAGTTCTTC.

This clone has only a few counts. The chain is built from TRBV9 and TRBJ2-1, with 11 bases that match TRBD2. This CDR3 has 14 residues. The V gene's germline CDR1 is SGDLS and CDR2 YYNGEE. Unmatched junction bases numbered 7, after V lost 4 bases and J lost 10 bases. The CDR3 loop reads CASSYRLAGKEQFF. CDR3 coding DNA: TGTGCCAGCAGCTATAGACTAGCGGGGAAAGAGCAGTTCTTC.

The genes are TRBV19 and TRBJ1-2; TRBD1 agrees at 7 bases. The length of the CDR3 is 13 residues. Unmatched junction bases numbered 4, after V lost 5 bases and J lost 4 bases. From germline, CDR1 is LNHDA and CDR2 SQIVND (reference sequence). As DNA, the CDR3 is TGTGCCAGTAGTCGACGGACAGGCTATGGCTACACCTTC. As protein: CASSRRTGYGYTF.

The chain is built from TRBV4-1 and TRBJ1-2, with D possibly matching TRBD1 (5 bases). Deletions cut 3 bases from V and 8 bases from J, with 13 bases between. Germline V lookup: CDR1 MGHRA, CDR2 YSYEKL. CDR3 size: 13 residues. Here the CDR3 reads CASSHTTTDGYTF. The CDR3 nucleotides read TGCGCCAGCAGCCATACAACGACAGACGGCTACACCTTC.

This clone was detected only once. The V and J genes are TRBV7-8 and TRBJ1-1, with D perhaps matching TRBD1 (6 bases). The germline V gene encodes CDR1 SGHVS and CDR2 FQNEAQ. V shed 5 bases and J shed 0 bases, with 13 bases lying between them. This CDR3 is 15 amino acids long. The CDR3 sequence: CASSPMTGMNTEAFF. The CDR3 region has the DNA TGTGCCAGCAGCCCAATGACAGGTATGAACACTGAAGCTTTCTTT.

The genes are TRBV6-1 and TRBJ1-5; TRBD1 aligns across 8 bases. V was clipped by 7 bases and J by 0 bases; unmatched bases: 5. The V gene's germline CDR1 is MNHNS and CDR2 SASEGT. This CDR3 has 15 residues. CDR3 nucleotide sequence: TGTGCCAGCACGGGACAGGCATATAGCAATCAGCCCCAGCATTTT. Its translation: CASTGQAYSNQPQHF.

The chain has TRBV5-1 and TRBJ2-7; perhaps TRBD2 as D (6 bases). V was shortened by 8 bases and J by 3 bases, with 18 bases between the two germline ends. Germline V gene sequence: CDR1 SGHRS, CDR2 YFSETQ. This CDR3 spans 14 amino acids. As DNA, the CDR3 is TGCGCCAGTTCATCCTCGGGAGCCCTCTACGAGCAGTACTTC. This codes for CASSSSGALYEQYF.

As DNA, the CDR3 is TGTGCCAGTAGTACAGGGACTATTTACGCCGGGGAGCTGTTTTTT. It encodes CASSTGTIYAGELFF. The chain uses TRBV19 and TRBJ2-2; 7 positions match TRBD2. The V segment lost 4 bases and the J segment 6 bases; nucleotides outside the gene matches: 8. This CDR3 contains 15 residues. CDR1 is LNHDA, CDR2 SQIVND, per germline (reference sequence).

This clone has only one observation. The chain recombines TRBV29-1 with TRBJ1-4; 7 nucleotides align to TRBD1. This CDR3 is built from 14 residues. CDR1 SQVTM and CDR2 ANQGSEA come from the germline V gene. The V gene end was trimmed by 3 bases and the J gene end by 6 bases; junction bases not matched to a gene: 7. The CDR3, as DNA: TGCAGCGTTGAGACGACAGGGCGGCATGAAAAACTGTTTTTT. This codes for CSVETTGRHEKLFF.

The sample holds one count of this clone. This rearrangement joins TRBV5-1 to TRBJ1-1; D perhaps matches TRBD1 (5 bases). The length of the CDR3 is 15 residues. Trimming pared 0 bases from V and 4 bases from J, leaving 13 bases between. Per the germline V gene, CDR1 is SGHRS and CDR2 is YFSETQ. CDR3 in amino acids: CASSLGDSGATEAFF. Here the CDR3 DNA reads TGCGCCAGCAGCTTGGGGGACTCCGGGGCCACTGAAGCTTTCTTT. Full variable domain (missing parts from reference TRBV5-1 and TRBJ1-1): KAGVTQTPRYLIKTRGQQVTLSCSPISGHRSVSWYQQTPGQGLQFLFEYFSETQRNKGNFPGRFSGRQFSNSRSEMNVSTLELGDSALYLCASSLGDSGATEAFFGQGTRLTVV.

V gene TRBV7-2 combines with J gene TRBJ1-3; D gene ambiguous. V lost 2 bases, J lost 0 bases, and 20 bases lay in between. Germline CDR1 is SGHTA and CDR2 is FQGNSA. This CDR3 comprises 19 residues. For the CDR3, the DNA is TGTGCCAGCAGCTTAAAAGTATGGTCAGGAACAACCTCTGGAAACACCATATATTTT. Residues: CASSLKVWSGTTSGNTIYF.

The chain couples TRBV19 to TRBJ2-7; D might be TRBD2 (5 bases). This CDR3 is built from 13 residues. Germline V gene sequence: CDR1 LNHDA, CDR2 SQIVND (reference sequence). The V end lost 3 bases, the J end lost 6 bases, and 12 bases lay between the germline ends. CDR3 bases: TGTGCCAGTAGTATTTTTATGGCGGGCGAGCAGTACTTC. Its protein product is CASSIFMAGEQYF.

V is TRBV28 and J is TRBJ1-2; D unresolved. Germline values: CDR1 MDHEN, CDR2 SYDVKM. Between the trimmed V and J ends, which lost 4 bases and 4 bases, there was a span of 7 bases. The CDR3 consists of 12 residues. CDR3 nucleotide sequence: TGTGCCAGCAGTTACCTAGCCTATGGCTACACCTTC. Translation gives CASSYLAYGYTF.

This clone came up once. Written as DNA, the CDR3 is TGTGCCAGCAGTTACTCGCGACAAGAAAACACTGAAGCTTTCTTT. Its translation: CASSYSRQENTEAFF. The gene calls are TRBV6-5 and TRBJ1-1; D uncertain. Germline V gives CDR1 MNHEY, CDR2 SVGAGI. The CDR3 has 15 residues. V lost 0 bases and J lost 2, with 10 bases in between.

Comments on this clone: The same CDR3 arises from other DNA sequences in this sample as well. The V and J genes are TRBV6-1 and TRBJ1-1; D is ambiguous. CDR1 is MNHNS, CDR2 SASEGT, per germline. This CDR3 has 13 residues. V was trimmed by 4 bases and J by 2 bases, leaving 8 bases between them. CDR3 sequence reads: CASSAQVNTEAFF. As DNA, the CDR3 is TGTGCCAGCAGTGCTCAGGTTAACACTGAAGCTTTCTTT.

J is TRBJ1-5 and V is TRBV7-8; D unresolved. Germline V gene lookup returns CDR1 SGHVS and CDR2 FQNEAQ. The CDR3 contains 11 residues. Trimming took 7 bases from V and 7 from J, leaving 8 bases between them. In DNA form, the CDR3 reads TGTGCCAGCACCCTAAAGCAGCCCCAGCATTTT. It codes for CASTLKQPQHF.

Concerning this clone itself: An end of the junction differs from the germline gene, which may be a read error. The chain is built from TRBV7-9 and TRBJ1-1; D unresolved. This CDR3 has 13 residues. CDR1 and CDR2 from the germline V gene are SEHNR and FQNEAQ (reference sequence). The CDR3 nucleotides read TGTTCCAGCAGCTCGAGGGTGGACACTGAAGCTTTCTTT. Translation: CSSSSRVDTEAFF.